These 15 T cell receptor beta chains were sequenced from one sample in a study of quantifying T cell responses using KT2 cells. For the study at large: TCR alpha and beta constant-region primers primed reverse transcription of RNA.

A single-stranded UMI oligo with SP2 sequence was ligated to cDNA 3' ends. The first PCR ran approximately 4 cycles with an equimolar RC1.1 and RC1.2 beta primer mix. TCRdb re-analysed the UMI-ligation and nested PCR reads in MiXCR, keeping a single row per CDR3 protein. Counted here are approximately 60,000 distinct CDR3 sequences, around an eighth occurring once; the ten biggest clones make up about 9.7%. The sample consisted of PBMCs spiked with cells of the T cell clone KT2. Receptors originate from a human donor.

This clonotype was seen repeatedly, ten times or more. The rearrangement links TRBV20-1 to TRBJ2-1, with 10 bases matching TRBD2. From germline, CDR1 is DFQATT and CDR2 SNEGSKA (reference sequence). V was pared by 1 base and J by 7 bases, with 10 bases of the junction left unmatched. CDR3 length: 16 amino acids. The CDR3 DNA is TGCAGTGCTAGAGGCTTCCTAGCGGGAGTGAGGAATGAGCAGTTCTTC. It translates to CSARGFLAGVRNEQFF.

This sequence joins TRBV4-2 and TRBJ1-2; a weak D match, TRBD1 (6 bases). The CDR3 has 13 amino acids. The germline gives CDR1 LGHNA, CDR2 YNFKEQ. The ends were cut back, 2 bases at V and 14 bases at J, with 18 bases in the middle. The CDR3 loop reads CASSQIGTLISTF. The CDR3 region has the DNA TGTGCCAGCAGCCAAATCGGGACACTTATCTCTACCTTC.

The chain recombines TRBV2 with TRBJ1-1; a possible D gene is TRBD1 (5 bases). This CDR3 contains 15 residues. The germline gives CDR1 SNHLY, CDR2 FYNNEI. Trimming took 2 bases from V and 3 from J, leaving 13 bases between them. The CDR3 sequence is CASSESSGHYTEAFF. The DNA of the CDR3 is TGTGCCAGCAGTGAAAGCAGCGGACACTACACTGAAGCTTTCTTT. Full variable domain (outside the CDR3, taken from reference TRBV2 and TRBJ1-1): EPEVTQTPSHQVTQMGQEVILRCVPISNHLYFYWYRQILGQKVEFLVSFYNNEISEKSEIFDDQFSVERPDGSNFTLKIRSTKLEDSAMYFCASSESSGHYTEAFFGQGTRLTVV.

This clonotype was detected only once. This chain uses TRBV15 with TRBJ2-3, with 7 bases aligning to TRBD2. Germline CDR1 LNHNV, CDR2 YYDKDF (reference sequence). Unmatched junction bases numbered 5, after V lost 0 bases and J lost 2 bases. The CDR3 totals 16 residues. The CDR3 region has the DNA TGTGCCACCAGCAGAGATGCGGGAGCGGCCACAGATACGCAGTATTTT. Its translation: CATSRDAGAATDTQYF.

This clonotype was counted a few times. CDR3 region: CASSLAGPGYTF. CDR3 DNA: TGTGCCAGCAGCTTAGCCGGACCGGGCTACACCTTC. The genes are TRBV7-9 and TRBJ1-2; the D is unclear. Germline V gene sequence: CDR1 SEHNR, CDR2 FQNEAQ (reference sequence). The CDR3 length is 12 residues. V was shortened by 0 bases and J by 8 bases, with 7 bases between the two germline ends.

The CDR3: CASSEYAGEGTDTQYF. The CDR3 DNA reads as TGTGCCAGCAGTGAGTATGCGGGGGAGGGCACAGATACGCAGTATTTT. The V call is TRBV6-1, the J call TRBJ2-3; 7 bases fit TRBD2. Germline CDR1 is MNHNS and CDR2 is SASEGT. Trimming removed 3 bases from V and 1 base from J; junction bases left unmatched: 7. The CDR3 runs to 16 residues.

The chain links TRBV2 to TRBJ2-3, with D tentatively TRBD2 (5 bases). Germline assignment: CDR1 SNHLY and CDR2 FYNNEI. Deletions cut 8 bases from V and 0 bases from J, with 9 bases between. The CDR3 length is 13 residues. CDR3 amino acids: CASGGPSTDTQYF. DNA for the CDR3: TGTGCCAGCGGAGGTCCTAGCACAGATACGCAGTATTTT.

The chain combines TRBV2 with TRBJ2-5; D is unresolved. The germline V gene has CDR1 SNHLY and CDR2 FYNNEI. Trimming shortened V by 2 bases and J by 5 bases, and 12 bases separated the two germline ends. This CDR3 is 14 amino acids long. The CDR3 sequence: CASSESAFGETQYF. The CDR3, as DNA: TGTGCCAGCAGTGAATCGGCATTCGGGGAGACCCAGTACTTC.

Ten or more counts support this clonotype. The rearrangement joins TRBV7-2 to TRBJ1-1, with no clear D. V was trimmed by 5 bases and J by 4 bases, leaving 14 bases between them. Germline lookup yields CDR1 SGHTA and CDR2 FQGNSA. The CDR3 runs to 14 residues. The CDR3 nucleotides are TGTGCCAGCAGCCACCCCAGGCCCGGCACTGAAGCTTTCTTT. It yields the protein CASSHPRPGTEAFF.

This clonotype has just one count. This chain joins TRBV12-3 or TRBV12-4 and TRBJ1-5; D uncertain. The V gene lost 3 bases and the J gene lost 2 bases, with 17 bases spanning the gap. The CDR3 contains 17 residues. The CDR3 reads CASSLVGRAARNQPQHF. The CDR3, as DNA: TGTGCCAGCAGTTTGGTAGGGAGAGCGGCTCGCAATCAGCCCCAGCATTTT.

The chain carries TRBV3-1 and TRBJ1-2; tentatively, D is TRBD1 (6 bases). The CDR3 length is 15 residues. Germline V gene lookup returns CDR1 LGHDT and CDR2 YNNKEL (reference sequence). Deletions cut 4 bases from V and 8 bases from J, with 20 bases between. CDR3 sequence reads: CASSRAADQGQGYTF. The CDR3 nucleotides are TGTGCCAGCAGCCGAGCGGCGGATCAGGGACAAGGCTACACCTTC.

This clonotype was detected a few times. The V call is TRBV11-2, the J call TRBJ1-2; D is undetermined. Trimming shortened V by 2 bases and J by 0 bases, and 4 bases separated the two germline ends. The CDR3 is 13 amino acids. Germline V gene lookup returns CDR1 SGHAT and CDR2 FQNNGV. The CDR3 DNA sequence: TGTGCCAGCAGCTTACTTGCTAACTATGGCTACACCTTC. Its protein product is CASSLLANYGYTF.

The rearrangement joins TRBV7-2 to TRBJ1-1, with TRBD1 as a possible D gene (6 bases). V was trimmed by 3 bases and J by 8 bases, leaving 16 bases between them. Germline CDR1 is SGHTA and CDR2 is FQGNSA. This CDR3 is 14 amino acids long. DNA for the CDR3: TGTGCCAGCAGCTTGATTACAGGGAGCGGGGAAGCTTTCTTT. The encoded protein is CASSLITGSGEAFF.

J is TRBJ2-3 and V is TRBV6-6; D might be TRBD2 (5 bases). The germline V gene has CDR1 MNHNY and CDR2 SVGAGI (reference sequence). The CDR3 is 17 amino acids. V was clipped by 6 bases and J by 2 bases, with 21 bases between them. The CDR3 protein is CASRPLRRAAITDTQYF. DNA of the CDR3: TGTGCCAGCAGACCCCTACGGAGAGCGGCCATCACAGATACGCAGTATTTT.

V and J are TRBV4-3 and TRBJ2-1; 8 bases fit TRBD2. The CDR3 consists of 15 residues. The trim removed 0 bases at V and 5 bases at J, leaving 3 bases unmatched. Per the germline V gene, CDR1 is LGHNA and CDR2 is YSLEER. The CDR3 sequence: CASSQDALADNEQFF. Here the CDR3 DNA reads TGCGCCAGCAGCCAAGATGCACTAGCGGACAATGAGCAGTTCTTC.